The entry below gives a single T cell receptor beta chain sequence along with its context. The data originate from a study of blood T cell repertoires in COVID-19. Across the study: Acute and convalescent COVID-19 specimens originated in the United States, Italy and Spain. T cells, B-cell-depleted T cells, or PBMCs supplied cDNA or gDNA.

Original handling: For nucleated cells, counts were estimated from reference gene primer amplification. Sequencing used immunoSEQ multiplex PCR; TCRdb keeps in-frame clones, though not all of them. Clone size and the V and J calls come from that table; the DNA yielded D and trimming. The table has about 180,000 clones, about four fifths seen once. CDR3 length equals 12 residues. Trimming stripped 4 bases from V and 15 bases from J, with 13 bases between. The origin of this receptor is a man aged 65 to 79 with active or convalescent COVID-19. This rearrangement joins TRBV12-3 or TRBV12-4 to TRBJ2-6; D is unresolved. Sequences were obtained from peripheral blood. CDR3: CASSSGRLRLTF. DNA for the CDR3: TGTGCCAGCAGTTCAGGCCGTTTGCGCCTGACTTTC.